The clone carrying this TCR beta chain was recorded many times. The antigen remains unidentified. Breast cancer patients provided tissue from their axillary draining lymph nodes. CDR1 SGHVS and CDR2 FNYEAQ come from the germline V gene. This CDR3 is 13 amino acids long. Trimming took 2 bases from V and 4 from J, leaving 6 bases between them. The record originates from a study of breast tumors, draining lymph nodes, adjacent tissues. General study findings and limits: Compared with basal-like, luminal-like tumors shared significantly more repertoire with nontumor tissue. Data only fit, rather than demonstrated, lymph node origin of most tumor T cells. Tumor repertoires ranked between lymph nodes and nontumor tissue in diversity, with V and J gene preferences.

TCRdb re-analysed the multiplex PCR reads in MiXCR, keeping a single row per CDR3 protein. The table shows 200,000 to 250,000 distinct CDR3 sequences, with 30% to 35% occurring only once. This receptor was obtained from a female donor with breast cancer. Some clones in this sample may be carry-over from other donors' samples. The sequenced sample consisted of axillary lymph node tissue. The rearrangement joins TRBV7-6 to TRBJ1-5; D unresolved. CDR3 coding DNA: TGTGCCAGCAGCTTAACACTTAATCAGCCCCAGCATTTT. This sequence encodes CASSLTLNQPQHF.